This TCR beta chain was sequenced for a study of blood T cell repertoires in COVID-19. Study-wide context: T cells, B-cell-depleted T cells, or PBMCs provided the cDNA or gDNA that served as material.

Of note for this clone: At one end, the junction sequence differs from germline, possibly due to a read error.

In the original analysis: Reference gene primer amplification yielded estimated nucleated cell counts. Method: immunoSEQ multiplex PCR; TCRdb's copy keeps in-frame clones and lacks some. V and J calls and clone size are given by that table; D and trimming were obtained from the DNA. The sample yields around 190,000 clones, 83% seen once. The V gene's germline CDR1 is MGHRA and CDR2 YSYEKL. The CDR3 has 16 amino acids. The specimen was peripheral blood. This TCR was sampled from a human donor in a cohort sampled during active COVID-19. The rearrangement joins TRBV4-1 to TRBJ1-2; tentatively, D is TRBD1 (6 bases). DNA for the CDR3: TGCGCCAGCAGCCAAGAACCCCCTACAGGGTTAAGGTTCATTGCCTTC. It codes for CASSQEPPTGLRFIAF.